This T cell receptor beta chain was identified during a study of graft-versus-host responses after intestinal transplantation (dated by TCRdb to the early 2020s). Background for the entire study: Recipients received multivisceral, liver-intestinal, or isolated intestinal transplants. Every recipient was given anti-thymocyte globulin induction, then maintenance tacrolimus and steroids for 3 to 4 years. After intestinal transplantation, graft-versus-host and host-versus-graft alloreactive T cell clones were followed in the graft, circulation and bone marrow using bulk TCR-beta CDR3 sequencing. Alloreactive clones were identified by sequencing pre-transplant mixed lymphocyte reaction products and comparing them with unstimulated pre-transplant donor and recipient T cells. The cohort enrolled 20 to 30 intestinal transplant recipients including one retransplant, and a few patients lacking pretransplant specimens were excluded. A peak of at least 4% donor T cells among recipient peripheral blood mononuclear cells was the definition used for donor T cell macrochimerism. Rather than being sequenced by the commercial service, samples from a few later patients were sequenced in-house on an Illumina MiSeq and processed with MiXCR. The research as a whole found: GvH clones turned up in recipient bone marrow, with some appearing earlier in ileal mucosa or blood, a pattern consistent with an intestinal mucosal origin. The relatively low number and heterogeneity of intestinal transplant patients limited the conclusions. Peak levels of circulating GvH clones were associated with declines in HvG clones early after transplant. High GvH to HvG T cell clonal ratios were observed in the allografts of patients with donor T cell macrochimerism.

What this sample's time point label stands for: cells obtained before transplantation from donor or recipient. CD3+CD4+ and CD3+CD8+ populations were FACS-sorted from unstimulated pre-transplant donor and recipient cells taken from spleen or lymph nodes. CDR1 is given as SEHNR and CDR2 as FQNEAQ, both from the germline V gene (reference sequence). Deletion took 3 bases off V and 3 bases off J, with a span of 8 bases between the germline ends. Counted from cysteine to phenylalanine, this CDR3 has 13 amino acids. Only CDR3 DNA remains: 39 bases, in frame from the first base. As to this clone: It has no known antigen specificity. Nothing much larger sits one base from this clone, and base qualities are not available.

Library construction relied on the immunoSEQ multiplex PCR assay. For most patients, genomic DNA was isolated with the Qiagen DNeasy Blood and Tissue Kit and shipped frozen to Adaptive Biotechnologies for TCR sequencing. Adaptive Biotechnologies carried out high-throughput TCR-beta CDR3 sequencing of genomic DNA for most patients. Per the source publication's procedure: TCR sequencing data were retrieved from Adaptive's ImmunoSEQ software for some 19 patients, whereas three other patients were processed with MiXCR and VDJtools. To correct CD4 versus CD8 sorting errors, any sequence found in both subsets at a frequency ratio below 5:1 was removed. Because the origin of CDR3 nucleotide sequences shared between donor and recipient could not be assigned, those sequences were removed. At least 2-fold expansion over unstimulated cells and a minimum CFSE-low frequency of 0.002% (template counts) or 0.001% (read counts) were required for clones to be classified as alloreactive. A clone was considered mappable if detected in the sequenced pre-transplant spleen, lymph node, or MLR CFSE-low populations of the donor or recipient. The cumulative frequency of alloreactive clones was calculated as a percentage of all sequences, weighted by copy number. Here the immuneACCESS table is served through TCRdb, limited to in-frame sequences with V and J called. Missing clones are a known gap in these copies; in checked studies unresolved V genes cover under half, and the rest lacks a known reason. V, J and clone size were drawn from that table, and D and trimming were deduced from the DNA. For this sample the table gives approximately 86,000 clones, of which just under 95% were detected only once. The ten largest clones add up to roughly 0.4% of the sample.

Here the sequenced sample was unstimulated CD8+ T cells sorted from spleen or lymph node cells, taken before transplant. Recombination connected TRBV7-9 to TRBJ2-5; no D gene can be assigned with confidence. The origin of this receptor is a human donor who was the organ donor for an intestinal transplant. The DNA sequence follows: TGTGCCAGCAGCTTGGGTCTAGAAGAGACCCAGTACTTC. This is translated as CASSLGLEETQYF.